A single sample gave rise to the 5 T cell receptor beta chains below, sequenced in a study of spatial heterogeneity in lung cancer. TCRdb re-analysed the 5' RACE reads in MiXCR, keeping a single row per CDR3 protein. The sample lists roughly 15,000 distinct CDR3 sequences, approximately 19% occurring once. Documented time point: blood at routine non-recurrence follow-up after resection. Material: PBMCs, obtained at follow-up. All receptors derive from a male donor with early-stage non-small cell lung cancer.

The chain uses TRBV11-2 and TRBJ2-7; either TRBD1 or TRBD2 may supply D (5 bases each). V was cut by 5 bases and J by 1 base, with 21 bases left in between. CDR1 is SGHAT, CDR2 FQNNGV, per germline. The CDR3 consists of 17 residues. CDR3 nucleotides: TGTGCCAGCAGCACCCCTCAAGGCAGGGACCATTCCTACGAGCAGTACTTC. It codes for CASSTPQGRDHSYEQYF.

This clonotype was counted ten times or more. The V call is TRBV29-1, the J call TRBJ1-5, with D perhaps TRBD1 (5 bases). The germline gives CDR1 SQVTM, CDR2 ANQGSEA. The V end lost 4 bases, the J end lost 2 bases, and 9 bases lay between the germline ends. The CDR3 is 13 residues long. The CDR3, as DNA: TGCAGCGTTGGGGAGGGGCGCAATCAGCCCCAGCATTTT. This codes for CSVGEGRNQPQHF.

This clonotype has just a few counts. J is TRBJ2-1 and V is TRBV20-1; tentative D call: TRBD1 (5 bases). Trimming took 6 bases from V and 6 from J, leaving 15 bases between them. The length of the CDR3 is 13 residues. CDR1 and CDR2 (germline): DFQATT, SNEGSKA (reference sequence). The CDR3 DNA reads TGCAGTGCCTGGACACCAAAGGCCAATGAGCAGTTCTTC. Protein product: CSAWTPKANEQFF.

This clonotype counts as medium-sized. This chain joins TRBV4-3 and TRBJ2-3, with D uncertain. CDR3 length: 13 amino acids. V was shortened by 3 bases and J by 2 bases, with 6 bases between the two germline ends. Germline V lookup: CDR1 LGHNA, CDR2 YSLEER. CDR3 protein: CASSHRYTDTQYF. CDR3 coding DNA: TGCGCCAGCAGCCACAGGTACACAGATACGCAGTATTTT.

This clonotype was picked up many times. The chain recombines TRBV9 with TRBJ2-1; 7 nucleotides agree with TRBD2. Unmatched junction bases numbered 10, after V lost 4 bases and J lost 6 bases. The germline CDR1 and CDR2 sequences are SGDLS and YYNGEE. The CDR3 sequence is 15 residues long. CDR3 sequence (DNA): TGTGCCAGCAGCTCCGAGCGGGGACCCCTCAATGAGCAGTTCTTC. Protein sequence: CASSSERGPLNEQFF.